The present TCR beta chain was sequenced within a study of cytomegalovirus exposure and HLA in healthy donors. Study-wide points: In vitro confirmation showed three CMV-associated chains to be CMV antigen specific.

A remark on this clone: Its target is unknown.

The PCR used 60 Vbeta and 13 Jbeta primers. Sequenced by immunoSEQ multiplex PCR; TCRdb stores in-frame clones only, minus some. The sample lists approximately 150,000 clones, 61% occurring once. Germline V lookup: CDR1 LNHDA, CDR2 SQIVND (reference sequence). The CDR3 is 14 amino acids. The V and J ends lost 4 bases and 4 bases respectively, with 11 bases between them. The origin of this receptor is a male donor in good health and CMV-seronegative. This sequence joins TRBV19 and TRBJ1-5; D remains ambiguous. The sample consisted of PBMCs. The CDR3 spells CASSNYGGNQPQHF. For the CDR3, the DNA is TGTGCCAGTAGTAACTATGGAGGGAATCAGCCCCAGCATTTT.